The 7 T cell receptor beta chains below come from one sample, sequenced in a study of CD8 T cells in Susac syndrome. Reverse transcription of about 0.5 to 1 ug RNA used random hexamers. TCRdb re-called the immunoSEQ multiplex PCR reads with MiXCR, one entry per CDR3 protein. The table lists about 250,000 distinct CDR3 sequences, 93% of them singletons. The sample comprised CD4+ T cells from PBMCs. Receptor source: a human donor with multiple sclerosis.

The CDR3 loop reads CASIASGFSGELFF. The CDR3, as DNA: TGTGCCAGCATAGCTAGCGGGTTTTCCGGGGAGCTGTTTTTT. The rearrangement uses TRBV6-1 and TRBJ2-2, with 8 bases identical to TRBD2. Germline V lookup: CDR1 MNHNS, CDR2 SASEGT. V trimming: 7 bases; J trimming: 6 bases; junction bases outside the gene matches: 7. There are 14 residues in the CDR3.

The J gene is TRBJ2-1, the V gene TRBV29-1; TRBD1 matches at 9 bases. Trimming at V came to 5 bases and at J to 7 bases, leaving 9 bases not matched to a gene. Germline CDR1 and CDR2: SQVTM and ANQGSEA. The CDR3 totals 14 residues. CDR3 in amino acids: CSVPPGTGLNEQFF. The DNA of the CDR3 is TGCAGCGTTCCCCCCGGGACAGGGTTGAATGAGCAGTTCTTC.

V is TRBV7-3 and J is TRBJ1-6, with D perhaps matching TRBD1 (5 bases). V was clipped by 0 bases and J by 10 bases, with 13 bases between them. This CDR3 contains 15 residues. Germline CDR1 is SGHTA and CDR2 is FQGTGA. As DNA, the CDR3 is TGTGCCAGCAGCTTAACGGGCCGGGGGGAATCACCCCTCCACTTT. Its translation is CASSLTGRGESPLHF.

The V and J genes are TRBV19 and TRBJ1-2; D is possibly TRBD1 (5 bases). The germline CDR1 and CDR2 sequences are LNHDA and SQIVND (reference sequence). There are 15 residues in the CDR3. Trimming took off 5 bases at V and 5 bases at J, with 18 bases between the two ends. As DNA, the CDR3 is TGTGCCAGTAGTGTCGGGGGACCTACCCCTTATGGCTACACCTTC. Translation: CASSVGGPTPYGYTF.

The chain employs TRBV30 and TRBJ1-1, with D possibly matching TRBD1 (6 bases). The CDR3 sequence is 12 residues long. V lost 8 bases and J lost 8, with 18 bases in between. CDR1 is GTSNPN and CDR2 is SVGIG in the germline V gene (reference sequence). The DNA for the CDR3 is TGTGCCGGCTCTTCGGGGGGGCCCGAAGCTTTCTTT. Protein sequence: CAGSSGGPEAFF.

This chain joins TRBV12-3 or TRBV12-4 and TRBJ2-3, with a weak D call TRBD2 (6 bases). CDR3 length: 15 residues. Between the trimmed V and J ends, which lost 6 bases and 3 bases, there was a span of 16 bases. The CDR3 here is CASSPEGHETDTQYF. The CDR3 nucleotides are TGTGCCAGCAGCCCGGAGGGCCACGAGACAGATACGCAGTATTTT.

The chain recombines TRBV18 with TRBJ1-2; no reliable D call. Germline values: CDR1 KGHSH, CDR2 LQKENI. Trimming cost V 6 bases and J 6 bases, with 14 bases left between them. The CDR3 is made up of 13 amino acids. The CDR3 is CASSQSFGDGYTF. The DNA of the CDR3 is TGTGCCAGCTCTCAATCCTTCGGGGATGGCTACACCTTC.